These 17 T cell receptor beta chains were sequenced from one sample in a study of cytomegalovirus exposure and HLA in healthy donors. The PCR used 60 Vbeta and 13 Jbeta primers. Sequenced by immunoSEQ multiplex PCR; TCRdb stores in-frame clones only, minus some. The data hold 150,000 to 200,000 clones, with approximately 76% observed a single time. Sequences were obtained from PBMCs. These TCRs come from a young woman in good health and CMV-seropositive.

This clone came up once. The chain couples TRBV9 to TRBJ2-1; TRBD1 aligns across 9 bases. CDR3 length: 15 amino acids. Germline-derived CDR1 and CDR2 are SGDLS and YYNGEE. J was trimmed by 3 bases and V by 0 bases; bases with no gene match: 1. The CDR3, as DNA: TGTGCCAGCAGCGTAGCGGGACAGGGCTACAATGAGCAGTTCTTC. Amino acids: CASSVAGQGYNEQFF.

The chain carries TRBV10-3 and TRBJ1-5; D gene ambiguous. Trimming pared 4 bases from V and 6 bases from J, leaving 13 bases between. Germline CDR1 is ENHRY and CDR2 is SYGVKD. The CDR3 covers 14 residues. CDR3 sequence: CAISGPSKGQPQHF. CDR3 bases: TGTGCCATCAGTGGGCCTAGTAAAGGTCAGCCCCAGCATTTT.

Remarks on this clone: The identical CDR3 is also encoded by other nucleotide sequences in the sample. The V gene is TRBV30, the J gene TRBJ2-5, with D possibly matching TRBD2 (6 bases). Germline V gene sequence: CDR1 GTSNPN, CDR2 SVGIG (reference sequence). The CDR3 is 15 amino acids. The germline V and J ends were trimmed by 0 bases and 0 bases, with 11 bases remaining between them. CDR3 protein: CAWSVLGGYQETQYF. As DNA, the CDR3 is TGTGCCTGGAGTGTACTTGGGGGGTACCAAGAGACCCAGTACTTC.

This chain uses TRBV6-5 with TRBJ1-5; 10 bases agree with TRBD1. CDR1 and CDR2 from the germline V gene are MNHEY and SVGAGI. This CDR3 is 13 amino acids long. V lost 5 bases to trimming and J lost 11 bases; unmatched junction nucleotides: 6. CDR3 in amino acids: CASSRTGGGSQHF. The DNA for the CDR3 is TGTGCCAGCAGTCGGACAGGGGGAGGGTCCCAGCATTTT.

The CDR3 coding sequence is TGTGCCAGCAGCGCTACAGGGAAGTTGACTCTGAACACTGAAGCTTTCTTT. Protein: CASSATGKLTLNTEAFF. This rearrangement joins TRBV9 to TRBJ1-1; weak D call: TRBD1 (6 bases). The CDR3 has 17 residues. V shed 3 bases and J shed 0 bases, with 18 bases lying between them. Germline-derived CDR1 and CDR2 are SGDLS and YYNGEE.

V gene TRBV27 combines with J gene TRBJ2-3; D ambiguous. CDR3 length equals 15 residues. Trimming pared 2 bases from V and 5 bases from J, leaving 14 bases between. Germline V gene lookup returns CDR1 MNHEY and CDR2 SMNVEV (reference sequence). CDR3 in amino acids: CASSLAPYLLDTQYF. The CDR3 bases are TGTGCCAGCAGTTTAGCCCCTTATCTATTAGATACGCAGTATTTT.

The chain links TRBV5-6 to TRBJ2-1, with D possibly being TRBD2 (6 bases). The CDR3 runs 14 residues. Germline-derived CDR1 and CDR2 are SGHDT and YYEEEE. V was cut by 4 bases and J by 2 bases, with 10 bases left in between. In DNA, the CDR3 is TGTGCCAGCAGCCCCCGGGGGACCTACAATGAGCAGTTCTTC. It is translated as CASSPRGTYNEQFF.

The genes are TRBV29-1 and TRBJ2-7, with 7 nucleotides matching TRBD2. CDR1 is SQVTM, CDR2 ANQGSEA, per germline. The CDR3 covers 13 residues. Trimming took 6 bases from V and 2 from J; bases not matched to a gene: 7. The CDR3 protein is CSVEGGTTYEQYF. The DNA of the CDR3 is TGCAGCGTGGAGGGAGGGACCACCTACGAGCAGTACTTC.

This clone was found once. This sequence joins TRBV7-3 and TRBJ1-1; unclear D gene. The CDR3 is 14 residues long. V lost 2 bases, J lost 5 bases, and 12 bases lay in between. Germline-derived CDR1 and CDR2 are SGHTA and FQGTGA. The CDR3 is CASSLLGPNTEAFF. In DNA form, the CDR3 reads TGTGCCAGCAGCTTACTCGGTCCGAATACTGAAGCTTTCTTT. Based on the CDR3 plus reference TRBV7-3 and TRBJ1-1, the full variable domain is GAGVSQTPSNKVTEKGKYVELRCDPISGHTALYWYRQSLGQGPEFLIYFQGTGAADDSGLPNDRFFAVRPEGSVSTLKIQRTERGDSAVYLCASSLLGPNTEAFFGQGTRLTVV.

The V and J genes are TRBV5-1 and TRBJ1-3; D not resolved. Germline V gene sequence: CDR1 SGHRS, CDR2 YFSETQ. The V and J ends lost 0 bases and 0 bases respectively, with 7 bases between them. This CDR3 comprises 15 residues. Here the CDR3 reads CASSLDRNSGNTIYF. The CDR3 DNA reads TGCGCCAGCAGCTTGGACAGAAACTCTGGAAACACCATATATTTT.

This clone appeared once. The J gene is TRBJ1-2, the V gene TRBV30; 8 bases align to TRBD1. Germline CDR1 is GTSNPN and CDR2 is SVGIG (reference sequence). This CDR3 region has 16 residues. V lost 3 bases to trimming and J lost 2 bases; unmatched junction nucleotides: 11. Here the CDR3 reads CAWRTYSGGPNYGYTF. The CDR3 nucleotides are TGTGCCTGGAGGACATATTCAGGGGGCCCGAACTATGGCTACACCTTC.

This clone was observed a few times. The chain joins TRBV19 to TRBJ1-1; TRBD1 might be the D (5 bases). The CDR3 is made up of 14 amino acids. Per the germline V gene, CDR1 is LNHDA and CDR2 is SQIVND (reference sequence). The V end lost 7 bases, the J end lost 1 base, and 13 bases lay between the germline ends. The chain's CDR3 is CASIPPDRNTEAFF. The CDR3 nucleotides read TGTGCCAGTATTCCGCCCGACAGGAACACTGAAGCTTTCTTT.

For the CDR3, the DNA is TGTGCCAGCACCCTACGGGGGACGGGGAACACTGAAGCTTTCTTT. This sequence encodes CASTLRGTGNTEAFF. The chain couples TRBV7-8 to TRBJ1-1, with D maybe TRBD1 (5 bases). This CDR3 has 15 residues. Trimming took 7 bases from V and 1 from J, leaving 16 bases between them. CDR1 is SGHVS, CDR2 FQNEAQ, per germline.

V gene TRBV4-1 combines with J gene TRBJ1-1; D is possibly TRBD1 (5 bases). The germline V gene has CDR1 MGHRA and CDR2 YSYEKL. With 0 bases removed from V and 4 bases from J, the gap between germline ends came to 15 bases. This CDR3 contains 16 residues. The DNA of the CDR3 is TGCGCCAGCAGCCAAGATAAACACAGAAGGGGCACTGAAGCTTTCTTT. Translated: CASSQDKHRRGTEAFF.

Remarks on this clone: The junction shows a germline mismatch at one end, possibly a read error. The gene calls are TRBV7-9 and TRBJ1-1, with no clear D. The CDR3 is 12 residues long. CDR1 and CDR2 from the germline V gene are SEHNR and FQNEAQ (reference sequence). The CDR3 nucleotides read TGTTCCAGCAGGCGGATGAACACTGAAGCTTTCTTT. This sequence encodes CSSRRMNTEAFF. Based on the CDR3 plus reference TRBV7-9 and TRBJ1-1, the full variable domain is DTGVSQNPRHKITKRGQNVTFRCDPISEHNRLYWYRQTLGQGPEFLTYFQNEAQLEKSRLLSDRFSAERPKGSFSTLEIQRTEQGDSAMYLCSSRRMNTEAFFGQGTRLTVV.

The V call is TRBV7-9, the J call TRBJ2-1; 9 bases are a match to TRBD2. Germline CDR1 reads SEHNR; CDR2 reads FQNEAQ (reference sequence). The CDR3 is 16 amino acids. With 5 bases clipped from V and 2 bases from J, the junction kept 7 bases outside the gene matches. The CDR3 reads CASSDSGGQPYNEQFF. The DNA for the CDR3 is TGTGCCAGCAGCGATAGCGGGGGCCAACCCTACAATGAGCAGTTCTTC.

The CDR3 spells CASSLEGASGHNEQFF. The CDR3 DNA is TGTGCCAGCAGCTTAGAAGGGGCTAGCGGCCACAATGAGCAGTTCTTC. The J gene is TRBJ2-1, the V gene TRBV11-3; 7 nucleotides agree with TRBD2. There are 16 residues in the CDR3. Germline CDR1 and CDR2: SGHNT and YENEEA. The V segment lost 0 bases and the J segment 5 bases; nucleotides outside the gene matches: 7.